The 30 T cell receptor beta chains below come from one sample, sequenced in a study of a mutant IDH1 vaccine in newly diagnosed glioma. Time point in this sample: week 23, last vaccination. Each vaccine dose was 300 ug of mutant IDH1 20-mer peptide, with topical imiquimod. These receptors have no identified antigens. Repertoires were generated with immunoSEQ multiplex PCR, while TCRdb's copy carries only in-frame clones and drops some. The table lists about 29,000 clones, 80% of them singletons. The sample was PBMCs, taken from a glioma patient whose treatment included an IDH1 peptide vaccine. Receptors originate from a woman aged 18-35 years with glioma.

This clone was observed a single time. V is TRBV2 and J is TRBJ1-3; TRBD1 might be the D (5 bases). Germline V gene data show CDR1 as SNHLY and CDR2 as FYNNEI. V shed 7 bases and J shed 4 bases, with 17 bases lying between them. The CDR3 totals 15 residues. The CDR3 protein is CASKAGGRRGNTIYF. In nucleotides, the CDR3 is TGTGCCAGCAAGGCTGGGGGACGAAGAGGAAACACCATATATTTT.

The chain uses TRBV6-5 and TRBJ2-7; D is unclear. The V gene lost 2 bases and the J gene lost 3 bases, with 8 bases spanning the gap. This CDR3 comprises 13 residues. The germline V gene encodes CDR1 MNHEY and CDR2 SVGAGI. In DNA form, the CDR3 reads TGTGCCAGCAGTTACGTACGGTACTACGAGCAGTACTTC. Its translation: CASSYVRYYEQYF.

The chain is built from TRBV7-9 and TRBJ1-2, with D unclear. Trimming cost V 1 base and J 3 bases, with 6 bases left between them. The CDR3 sequence is 13 residues long. Germline V gene lookup returns CDR1 SEHNR and CDR2 FQNEAQ (reference sequence). Here the CDR3 reads CASSLDADYGYTF. CDR3 DNA: TGTGCCAGCAGCTTAGATGCGGACTATGGCTACACCTTC.

CDR3 coding DNA: TGTGCCAGCAGCCTCCTCGGGGTAGCCGCAACCTACAATGAGCAGTTCTTC. This sequence encodes CASSLLGVAATYNEQFF. The chain has TRBV7-9 and TRBJ2-1; D might be TRBD2 (5 bases). Trimming removed 5 bases at V and 2 bases at J, with 19 bases between. Germline V gene data show CDR1 as SEHNR and CDR2 as FQNEAQ (reference sequence). The CDR3 runs 17 residues.

J is TRBJ2-5 and V is TRBV7-8; TRBD1 is a possible D gene (5 bases). This CDR3 region has 12 residues. The V end was cut by 2 bases, the J end by 5 bases, with 6 bases between. CDR1 and CDR2 from the germline V gene are SGHVS and FQNEAQ. The CDR3 coding sequence is TGTGCCAGCAGCTTAAGGGGCGAGACCCAGTACTTC. This sequence encodes CASSLRGETQYF.

This clone was seen more than once but under ten times. Written as DNA, the CDR3 is TGTGCCAGCAGCCCCCGGGGCCCAGATACGCAGTATTTT. Translating gives CASSPRGPDTQYF. The chain has TRBV7-9 and TRBJ2-3; possibly TRBD1 or TRBD2 for D (5 bases each). V shed 5 bases and J shed 4 bases, with 10 bases lying between them. This CDR3 comprises 13 residues. CDR1 is SEHNR and CDR2 is FQNEAQ in the germline V gene (reference sequence).

J is TRBJ2-5 and V is TRBV7-9; weak D call: TRBD1 (6 bases). CDR3 size: 14 residues. The V and J ends lost 1 base and 3 bases respectively, with 9 bases between them. Germline V CDR1 and CDR2: SEHNR, FQNEAQ (reference sequence). In DNA form, the CDR3 reads TGTGCCAGCAGCTTAGTGGGGGCCGAAGAGACCCAGTACTTC. It specifies CASSLVGAEETQYF.

The V and J genes are TRBV11-1 and TRBJ2-1; TRBD1 is a possible D gene (5 bases). Germline values: CDR1 SGHAT, CDR2 FQDESV (reference sequence). The length of the CDR3 is 16 residues. Trimming removed 1 base at V and 1 base at J, with 11 bases between. The CDR3 sequence is CASSLGSGSSYNEQFF. CDR3 sequence (DNA): TGTGCCAGCAGCTTAGGATCAGGGTCGTCCTACAATGAGCAGTTCTTC.

The V and J genes are TRBV7-2 and TRBJ2-5, with D tentatively TRBD1 (5 bases). Per the germline V gene, CDR1 is SGHTA and CDR2 is FQGNSA. The CDR3 has 14 amino acids. V was shortened by 6 bases and J by 0 bases, with 11 bases between the two germline ends. The CDR3 DNA reads TGTGCCAGCAGTAGACAGAGATACCAAGAGACCCAGTACTTC. It is translated as CASSRQRYQETQYF.

This chain joins TRBV18 and TRBJ2-2; TRBD1 matches at 7 bases. J was trimmed by 5 bases and V by 5 bases; bases with no gene match: 11. The CDR3 contains 16 residues. Germline V lookup: CDR1 KGHSH, CDR2 LQKENI. The CDR3 DNA is TGTGCCAGCTCAGGGACATCGGGACAGCCGACCGGGGAGCTGTTTTTT. Residues: CASSGTSGQPTGELFF. Complete variable domain (other parts from reference TRBV18 and TRBJ2-2): NAGVMQNPRHLVRRRGQEARLRCSPMKGHSHVYWYRQLPEEGLKFMVYLQKENIIDESGMPKERFSAEFPKEGPSILRIQQVVRGDSAAYFCASSGTSGQPTGELFFGEGSRLTVL.

V is TRBV10-3 and J is TRBJ2-1, with 9 bases aligning to TRBD2. The CDR3 loop spans 14 amino acids. With V trimmed by 6 bases and J by 2 bases, 2 bases remained unmatched. Germline CDR1 and CDR2: ENHRY and SYGVKD. The chain's CDR3 is CAIRGTSTYNEQFF. The CDR3 coding sequence is TGTGCCATCAGGGGGACTAGCACCTACAATGAGCAGTTCTTC.

J is TRBJ2-2 and V is TRBV27; TRBD2 agrees at 9 bases. Germline CDR1 is MNHEY and CDR2 is SMNVEV (reference sequence). The V and J ends lost 2 bases and 6 bases, in that order; junction bases with no gene match: 10. CDR3 size: 17 residues. The CDR3 DNA follows: TGTGCCAGCAGTTTAGTCCTTAGCGGGGGAGGAGCCGGGGAGCTGTTTTTT. As protein: CASSLVLSGGGAGELFF.

The count of this clone is one. The chain couples TRBV27 to TRBJ2-1, with D tentatively TRBD1 or TRBD2 (5 bases each). Per germline, CDR1 MNHEY and CDR2 SMNVEV (reference sequence). V was pared by 2 bases and J by 0 bases, with 5 bases between. CDR3 size: 14 residues. CDR3 DNA sequence: TGTGCCAGCAGTTTAGGGGGCTCCTACAATGAGCAGTTCTTC. Translating gives CASSLGGSYNEQFF.

The chain is built from TRBV2 and TRBJ2-3, with D possibly TRBD1 on 6 matching bases. Germline CDR1 is SNHLY and CDR2 is FYNNEI. Trimming shortened V by 8 bases and J by 8 bases, and 14 bases separated the two germline ends. The CDR3 loop spans 12 amino acids. CDR3 sequence: CASWDTAGTQYF. The CDR3 DNA is TGTGCCAGCTGGGACACGGCAGGTACGCAGTATTTT.

This clone appeared a single time. The genes are TRBV6-4 and TRBJ2-2; possibly TRBD2 for D (5 bases). The length of the CDR3 is 14 residues. V was shortened by 4 bases and J by 7 bases, with 13 bases between the two germline ends. Germline loops: CDR1 MRHNA, CDR2 SNTAGT. DNA of the CDR3: TGTGCCAGCAGTGCCGGTCCCGAGGGCGGGGAGCTGTTTTTT. Protein: CASSAGPEGGELFF.

This clone was observed a handful of times. CDR3 protein: CASSQREGYGYTF. The CDR3, as DNA: TGCGCCAGCAGCCAAAGGGAGGGGTATGGCTACACCTTC. The chain joins TRBV4-1 to TRBJ1-2, with D possibly matching TRBD1 (5 bases). From germline, CDR1 is MGHRA and CDR2 YSYEKL. Trimming left V 2 bases short and J 5 bases short, with 9 bases between. CDR3 length: 13 residues.

The chain employs TRBV18 and TRBJ1-1; D perhaps matches TRBD1 (5 bases). V gave up 3 bases and J gave up 6 bases, with 14 bases separating them. Germline assignment: CDR1 KGHSH and CDR2 LQKENI. The CDR3 runs to 14 residues. CDR3: CASSPSQGRAEAFF. The CDR3 coding sequence is TGTGCCAGCTCACCGAGCCAGGGTAGGGCTGAAGCTTTCTTT.

The rearrangement joins TRBV4-3 to TRBJ2-1; 9 nucleotides agree with TRBD1. The germline gives CDR1 LGHNA, CDR2 YSLEER. The CDR3 covers 14 residues. V lost 4 bases and J lost 4; bases outside the gene matches: 2. The CDR3 sequence is CASSPGTGYNEQFF. The CDR3 DNA is TGCGCCAGCAGCCCCGGGACAGGGTACAATGAGCAGTTCTTC.

The chain has TRBV5-6 and TRBJ1-2, with 7 bases aligning to TRBD1. This CDR3 is 13 amino acids long. Germline V gene sequence: CDR1 SGHDT, CDR2 YYEEEE. The J segment lost 8 bases and the V segment lost 4 bases, leaving 8 bases of the junction unmatched. CDR3: CASSQDRVGGYTF. CDR3 nucleotide sequence: TGTGCCAGCAGCCAAGACAGGGTTGGAGGCTACACCTTC.

The chain is built from TRBV19 and TRBJ2-5; no firm D call. V was pared by 5 bases and J by 4 bases, with 8 bases between. From germline, CDR1 is LNHDA and CDR2 SQIVND (reference sequence). CDR3 length equals 12 residues. The CDR3 loop is CASSPRSETQYF. The DNA of the CDR3 is TGTGCCAGTAGTCCCCGCTCAGAGACCCAGTACTTC. Supplemented by reference TRBV19 and TRBJ2-5, the full variable domain reads DGGITQSPKYLFRKEGQNVTLSCEQNLNHDAMYWYRQDPGQGLRLIYYSQIVNDFQKGDIAEGYSVSREKKESFPLTVTSAQKNPTAFYLCASSPRSETQYFGPGTRLLVL.

The chain combines TRBV5-4 with TRBJ2-5; 9 positions match TRBD2. Germline CDR1 is SGHNT and CDR2 is YYREEE (reference sequence). This CDR3 has 16 residues. With V trimmed by 3 bases and J by 3 bases, 9 bases remained unmatched. Here the CDR3 DNA reads TGTGCCAGCAGCTCAGCTATGCGGGAGGGGAAAGAGACCCAGTACTTC. It yields the protein CASSSAMREGKETQYF.

The chain uses TRBV7-9 and TRBJ2-3; D gene unclear. V lost 0 bases to trimming and J lost 2 bases, with 12 bases between them. Germline V lookup: CDR1 SEHNR, CDR2 FQNEAQ (reference sequence). The CDR3 sequence is 16 residues long. CDR3 sequence: CASSLAVFEDTDTQYF. The CDR3 DNA reads as TGTGCCAGCAGCTTAGCTGTTTTCGAGGACACAGATACGCAGTATTTT.

The chain employs TRBV7-2 and TRBJ2-1; TRBD2 aligns across 9 bases. The CDR3 extends over 17 amino acids. Germline V gene sequence: CDR1 SGHTA, CDR2 FQGNSA. Trimming at V came to 5 bases and at J to 7 bases, leaving 15 bases not matched to a gene. In DNA form, the CDR3 reads TGTGCCAGCAGCCTGCTGACTAGCGGCATCTTGGGGAATGAGCAGTTCTTC. Translation: CASSLLTSGILGNEQFF.

This clone was seen a handful of times. V usage is TRBV5-1 and J usage is TRBJ2-7; 10 nucleotides agree with TRBD1. The CDR3 extends over 15 amino acids. The junction had 9 bases not matched to a gene; V was cut back by 7 bases and J by 2 bases. The germline gives CDR1 SGHRS, CDR2 YFSETQ. CDR3 in amino acids: CASGDPGTGAYEQYF. The CDR3 DNA reads TGCGCCAGCGGGGACCCCGGGACAGGGGCCTACGAGCAGTACTTC.

This chain joins TRBV6-6 and TRBJ1-4; 7 bases line up with TRBD1. J was trimmed by 0 bases and V by 4 bases; bases with no gene match: 2. Germline lookup yields CDR1 MNHNY and CDR2 SVGAGI (reference sequence). This CDR3 is built from 15 residues. In DNA form, the CDR3 reads TGTGCCAGCAGTTCGGGGACAGCAACTAATGAAAAACTGTTTTTT. It codes for CASSSGTATNEKLFF.

The V call is TRBV6-5, the J call TRBJ2-2, with unresolved D. Between the trimmed V and J ends, which lost 0 bases and 3 bases, there was a span of 8 bases. The CDR3 is 15 amino acids. Germline loops: CDR1 MNHEY, CDR2 SVGAGI. CDR3 protein: CASSYSWSYTGELFF. Written as DNA, the CDR3 is TGTGCCAGCAGTTACTCATGGTCTTACACCGGGGAGCTGTTTTTT.

The gene calls are TRBV7-9 and TRBJ1-5, with 9 bases identical to TRBD1. The CDR3 loop spans 17 amino acids. Germline CDR1 is SEHNR and CDR2 is FQNEAQ (reference sequence). With 0 bases clipped from V and 4 bases from J, the junction kept 7 bases outside the gene matches. DNA of the CDR3: TGTGCCAGCAGCTTAGCCCCTCCGGGACAGGGTAATCAGCCCCAGCATTTT. Protein: CASSLAPPGQGNQPQHF.

The V gene is TRBV5-1, the J gene TRBJ2-7; TRBD1 agrees at 9 bases. Trimming cost V 4 bases and J 7 bases; bases outside gene matches: 3. This CDR3 is built from 12 residues. The germline gives CDR1 SGHRS, CDR2 YFSETQ. The CDR3 region has the DNA TGCGCCAGCAGCCTCGACAGGGGGGAGCAGTACTTC. The encoded protein is CASSLDRGEQYF.

V is TRBV2 and J is TRBJ2-4; 9 nucleotides agree with TRBD2. The CDR3 is made up of 16 amino acids. Per the germline V gene, CDR1 is SNHLY and CDR2 is FYNNEI. Trimming took 7 bases from V and 9 from J; bases not matched to a gene: 16. This CDR3 is CASTPQGLREGGIQYF. CDR3 nucleotides: TGTGCCAGCACACCCCAGGGCTTGCGGGAGGGGGGCATTCAGTACTTC.

V is TRBV28 and J is TRBJ2-1; 9 nucleotides align to TRBD1. Losses at the gene ends were 3 bases for V and 7 bases for J; bases not matched to a gene: 7. Per the germline V gene, CDR1 is MDHEN and CDR2 is SYDVKM. This CDR3 has 15 amino acids. The CDR3 region has the DNA TGTGCCAGCAGTTTCCGGGACAGGGTCCAGAATGAGCAGTTCTTC. Protein sequence: CASSFRDRVQNEQFF. The full variable domain, in which reference TRBV28 and TRBJ2-1 provide the parts outside the CDR3, is DVKVTQSSRYLVKRTGEKVFLECVQDMDHENMFWYRQDPGLGLRLIYFSYDVKMKEKGDIPEGYSVSREKKERFSLILESASTNQTSMYLCASSFRDRVQNEQFFGPGTRLTVL.